The 13 T cell receptor beta chains below all came from one sample that was sequenced in a study of cytomegalovirus exposure and HLA in healthy donors listed by TCRdb under 2017. Preparation of the library involved the immunoSEQ multiplex PCR assay. This is the immuneACCESS table as TCRdb keeps it, with only in-frame sequences that have V and J called. A part of the clones is gone; compared with another copy, unresolved V genes explain less than half, and the rest is unexplained. This sample lists 150,000 to 200,000 clones; approximately 78% were detected once. Roughly 1.2% of the sample comes from the top ten. Input material: PBMCs. These TCRs come from a woman in her twenties or thirties in good health and CMV-seronegative.

This clone occurred a few times. CDR3 coding DNA: TGTGCCAGCAGTTTTTATAGCAATCAGCCCCAGCATTTT. Its protein product is CASSFYSNQPQHF. The chain carries TRBV27 and TRBJ1-5, with no clear D. This CDR3 has 13 amino acids. Germline V lookup: CDR1 MNHEY, CDR2 SMNVEV (reference sequence). V gave up 3 bases and J gave up 0 bases, with 3 bases separating them.

The rearrangement links TRBV27 to TRBJ1-6, with D tentatively TRBD1 (6 bases). CDR3 length: 15 residues. Germline CDR1 and CDR2: MNHEY and SMNVEV (reference sequence). Trimming left V 2 bases short and J 9 bases short, with 14 bases between. The CDR3 reads CASSLGGPPSSPLHF. CDR3 bases: TGTGCCAGCAGTTTAGGGGGCCCGCCGAGTTCACCCCTCCACTTT.

V usage is TRBV30 and J usage is TRBJ1-1; D gene uncertain. V lost 4 bases and J 8 bases, leaving 14 bases between the germline ends. Germline assignment: CDR1 GTSNPN and CDR2 SVGIG (reference sequence). CDR3 length: 12 residues. CDR3 residues: CAWKGGTQEAFF. The CDR3 nucleotides are TGTGCCTGGAAAGGAGGCACGCAAGAAGCTTTCTTT.

The rearrangement uses TRBV7-7 and TRBJ2-1; 10 nucleotides match TRBD2. The CDR3 is 14 residues long. The trim removed 5 bases at V and 9 bases at J, leaving 7 bases unmatched. Germline CDR1 reads SSHAT; CDR2 reads FNYEAQ (reference sequence). As DNA, the CDR3 is TGTGCCAGCAGCACTACTAGCGGGAATGGTGAGCAGTTCTTC. It specifies CASSTTSGNGEQFF.

J is TRBJ1-2 and V is TRBV27, with D possibly being TRBD1 (5 bases). CDR3 size: 14 residues. Germline CDR1 is MNHEY and CDR2 is SMNVEV (reference sequence). With 5 bases removed from V and 4 bases from J, the gap between germline ends came to 14 bases. CDR3 in DNA: TGTGCCAGCAGTAACAATGACAGAGTCTATGGCTACACCTTC. This encodes CASSNNDRVYGYTF.

This rearrangement joins TRBV5-1 to TRBJ1-1; 11 bases agree with TRBD1. This CDR3 region has 13 residues. Germline lookup yields CDR1 SGHRS and CDR2 YFSETQ. V lost 5 bases and J lost 12; bases outside the gene matches: 9. The CDR3 coding sequence is TGCGCCAGCAGGGCCGGGACAGGGGGACCTCCTTTCTTT. Translated, it gives CASRAGTGGPPFF.

The rearrangement links TRBV9 to TRBJ1-1; D might be TRBD1 (5 bases). Germline V gene lookup returns CDR1 SGDLS and CDR2 YYNGEE. The germline V and J ends were trimmed by 4 bases and 2 bases, with 15 bases remaining between them. CDR3 length: 15 amino acids. The CDR3 DNA follows: TGTGCCAGCAGCCCTCGGGGGGGAGGAAACACTGAAGCTTTCTTT. It is translated as CASSPRGGGNTEAFF.

This sequence joins TRBV19 and TRBJ2-7; 7 bases are shared with TRBD1. V trimming: 5 bases; J trimming: 12 bases; junction bases outside the gene matches: 16. The CDR3 extends over 14 amino acids. Germline V lookup: CDR1 LNHDA, CDR2 SQIVND (reference sequence). CDR3 DNA: TGTGCCAGTAGTCCGCGGCACAGGGGTCGGAACTCGTACTTC. Amino acid sequence: CASSPRHRGRNSYF.

This clone has a single count. The chain employs TRBV5-1 and TRBJ1-4; tentatively, D is TRBD1 (6 bases). This CDR3 comprises 16 residues. V was cut by 0 bases and J by 2 bases, with 11 bases left in between. The germline gives CDR1 SGHRS, CDR2 YFSETQ. The CDR3: CASSLGHRVTNEKLFF. In DNA form, the CDR3 reads TGCGCCAGCAGCTTGGGACACAGGGTGACTAATGAAAAACTGTTTTTT.

The rearrangement joins TRBV28 to TRBJ1-5; 11 nucleotides agree with TRBD1. Looked up from germline, CDR1 is MDHEN and CDR2 is SYDVKM. J lost 3 bases, V lost 6 bases, and 4 bases had no gene match. This CDR3 comprises 15 residues. The CDR3, as DNA: TGTGCCAGCAGCAGGACAGGGGGCTACAATCAGCCCCAGCATTTT. It codes for CASSRTGGYNQPQHF. Using reference TRBV28 and TRBJ1-5 for the parts outside the CDR3, the full variable domain is DVKVTQSSRYLVKRTGEKVFLECVQDMDHENMFWYRQDPGLGLRLIYFSYDVKMKEKGDIPEGYSVSREKKERFSLILESASTNQTSMYLCASSRTGGYNQPQHFGDGTRLSIL.

This clone came up a few times. The rearrangement uses TRBV30 and TRBJ1-5, with D possibly being TRBD1 (5 bases). Germline CDR1 reads GTSNPN; CDR2 reads SVGIG (reference sequence). The CDR3 extends over 13 amino acids. V lost 7 bases and J 1 base, leaving 11 bases between the germline ends. CDR3 in DNA: TGTGCCTCCTCTCCAGGGAGCAATCAGCCCCAGCATTTT. Translating gives CASSPGSNQPQHF.

The rearrangement joins TRBV2 to TRBJ1-2; D possibly corresponds to TRBD1 (5 bases). Trimming shortened V by 4 bases and J by 6 bases, and 9 bases separated the two germline ends. The CDR3 covers 12 residues. CDR1 is SNHLY and CDR2 is FYNNEI in the germline V gene. This chain's CDR3 is CASSGQGDGYTF. The CDR3 region has the DNA TGTGCCAGCAGTGGGCAGGGCGATGGCTACACCTTC. Looking up the rest from reference TRBV2 and TRBJ1-2 gives the full variable domain: EPEVTQTPSHQVTQMGQEVILRCVPISNHLYFYWYRQILGQKVEFLVSFYNNEISEKSEIFDDQFSVERPDGSNFTLKIRSTKLEDSAMYFCASSGQGDGYTFGSGTRLTVV.

The genes are TRBV29-1 and TRBJ2-3, with D possibly being TRBD2 (6 bases). Germline CDR1 SQVTM, CDR2 ANQGSEA. The CDR3 covers 13 residues. V dropped 1 base and J dropped 6 bases, with 11 bases sitting between them. CDR3 amino acids: CSVEGAGRDTQYF. In DNA, the CDR3 is TGCAGCGTTGAAGGGGCAGGGAGGGATACGCAGTATTTT.